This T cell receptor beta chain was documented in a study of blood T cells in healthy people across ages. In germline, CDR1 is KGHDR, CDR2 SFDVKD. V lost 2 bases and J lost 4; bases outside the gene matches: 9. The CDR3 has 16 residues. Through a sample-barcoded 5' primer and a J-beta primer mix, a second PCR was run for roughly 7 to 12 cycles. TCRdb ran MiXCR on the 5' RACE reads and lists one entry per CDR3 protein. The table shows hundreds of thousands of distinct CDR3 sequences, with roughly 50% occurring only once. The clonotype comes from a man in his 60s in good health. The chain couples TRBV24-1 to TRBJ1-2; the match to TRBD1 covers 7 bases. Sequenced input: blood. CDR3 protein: CATSDSRQGPIYGYTF. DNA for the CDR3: TGTGCCACCAGTGATTCCAGACAGGGACCCATCTATGGCTACACCTTC.